This T cell receptor (beta chain) was sequenced during a study of shared clonotypes between healthy human individuals (dated by TCRdb to about 2020). With respect to the entire study: The cohort comprised two women and a few men aged 18 to 49 years. For each donor, CD4 naive and CD4 memory were each run on three plates, CD8 naive on two plates, and CD8 memory on one plate. To estimate repertoire size and how much clonotypes are shared between individuals, the study performed deep sequencing of blood TCR repertoires from 4 to 6 healthy adults. To increase sequencing depth and limit assay-specific biases, different laboratories used diverse techniques to prepare libraries and sequence TCR repertoires. Between about 0.85 and 8.9 billion PBMCs per donor were obtained by leukapheresis.

Broad study findings and their caveats: Naive subsets generally had larger estimated clonotype richness than memory subsets did. Because the study included a small number of donors, the genetic and exposure-history diversity represented was limited. Rarefaction of sorted-subset datasets indicated incomplete sequencing despite the large sequencing depth. Sampling was restricted to blood, and TCR repertoires in tissues likely differ from the TCR repertoires found in blood. Pairwise subsampling indicated that sequencing depth was expected to affect the degree of clonotype sharing among donors. Compared with non-shared clonotypes, the clonotypes found in all four sorted-subset donors had higher generation probabilities. When a handful of donors were compared, the shared fraction of clonotypes was around 5.1% for naive CD4, less than 4% for naive CD8, about 2.4% for memory CD4, and around 0.4% for memory CD8.

Healthy HIV-negative adults with no recently reported acute infections or vaccinations were included as donors. Every donor was a Caucasian adult residing in Nashville, Tennessee, USA. CD8 memory samples consisted of magnetically selected CD45RO+ cells combined with CCR7-negative CD45RA+ effector memory (TemRA) cells. Blood was collected by leukapheresis, and PBMCs were isolated by Ficoll-Histopaque density gradient centrifugation and then cryopreserved in liquid nitrogen vapor phase. Purity and quantity of every magnetically sorted T cell population were checked by analytical flow cytometry. Each sorted fraction had its genomic DNA isolated and then quantified by UV absorbance on a Nanodrop 2000c. Including cysteine and phenylalanine, the CDR3 has 14 amino acids. Just the 42-base CDR3 DNA is kept, in frame starting at base 1. The germline V gene specifies SQVTM as CDR1 and ANQGSEA as CDR2. Using the deep immunoSEQ assay, multiplex PCR amplified TCR CDR3 regions from genomic DNA. For each cell subset, the extracted genomic DNA was distributed evenly across all wells of several immunoSEQ 96-well plates, and each plate served as one replicate. For sorted subsets, 150 to 250 ng of genomic DNA, equivalent to about 30,000 T cell genomes, went into each replicate PCR. Purified libraries were quantified with a Qubit 3.0 fluorometer, sized on a Bioanalyzer 2100, and re-quantified with the KAPA Library Quantification kit. Each immunoSEQ 96-well plate was sequenced on its own single-read 150-cycle Illumina NextSeq 550 flow cell. Regarding the original processing steps: Because the immunoSEQ output included only junctional sequences and no quality scores, the filtering could not be the same as the filtering used for full-length reads. To assign V/J genes and CDR3, sequences were annotated against IMGT germline references using PyIR, a Python wrapper for IgBLAST v1.9. Any read was removed if the V/J assignment was weak (E-value above 1e-6), the CDR3 was missing, or the read contained stop codons, out-of-frame junctions, or ambiguous translated residues. A V3J clonotype was defined by an identical inferred V gene, J gene, and CDR3 amino acid sequence. Percentage overlap between repertoires was calculated by dividing the number of shared unique clonotypes by the size of the smaller repertoire. Repertoire richness was assessed with RTK rarefaction, the Chao1 estimator, and Recon v2.1 estimates of unobserved clonotypes. Generation probabilities were computed with OLGA for all TCRbeta clonotypes obtained by the gDNA method from several donors. What TCRdb holds here is the immuneACCESS table cut down to in-frame rearrangements. Part of the clones is not present; checked against another copy, under half of the missing clones reflect an unresolved V gene, and the others are unexplained. The V and J calls and clone size are taken from that table; D and trimming were inferred from the DNA. Across this sample there are around 320,000 clones, with 87% seen only once. Around 16% of the sample is in the top ten clones.

Worth noting for this clone: This clone's antigen is unknown. No base quality values were provided; no much bigger clone lies one nucleotide off.

The V gene is TRBV29-1 and the J gene is TRBJ2-1, and 11 junctional nucleotides match TRBD2. The sequencing input was memory CD8+ T cells sorted from blood. The sample's cell subset or site label, decoded: CD45RO+ cells pooled with CCR7-negative TemRA cells. The sequence was obtained from a man younger than 30 in good health. The base sequence is TGCACTATCAGACCCGGGACTAGCGGCAATGAGCAGTTCTTC. This sequence encodes CTIRPGTSGNEQFF.